A selection of T cell receptor beta chains follows, all from one sample in a study of vaccination and CD4 T cells after COVID-19. Via MiXCR, TCRdb re-called the PCR reads, giving one row per CDR3 protein. The table includes just over 35,000 distinct CDR3 sequences, 35% to 45% detected once. The specimen was CD4+ T cells from blood, collected about 7 months after SARS-CoV-2 vaccination. These receptors were obtained from a human donor who had recovered from COVID-19. CDR3s include the opening cysteine and the closing phenylalanine or tryptophan. D genes are given only for firm matches. The listing skips clone size in some rows; elsewhere it reads once, few, many or a size class.

V gene,J gene,D gene,clone size,CDR3 DNA,CDR3 protein
TRBV7-9,TRBJ2-7,TRBD2,.,TGTGCCAGCAGGGGAGCGGGAGCACGCGAGCAGTACTTC,CASRGAGAREQYF
TRBV11-3,TRBJ2-7,.,once,TGTGCCAGCAGCCATTCCGGGGCAGGGCGGTCCGAGCAGTACTTC,CASSHSGAGRSEQYF
TRBV12-3/TRBV12-4,TRBJ1-5,TRBD1,.,TGTGCCAGCAGTTCGAACTCAGGGGGCTACGTTCAGCCCCAACATTTT,CASSSNSGGYVQPQHF
TRBV29-1,TRBJ1-1,TRBD1,.,TGCAGCGGGACGGACAGGGGTATGACTGAAGCTTTCTTT,CSGTDRGMTEAFF
TRBV5-1,TRBJ2-7,.,once,TGCGCCAGCTCTGAGGTCTCCTACGAGCAGTACTTC,CASSEVSYEQYF
TRBV7-8,TRBJ2-1,TRBD2,.,TGTGCCAGCAGCTTAGGCACGCCGGGACTAGTCGACAATGAGCAGTTCTTC,CASSLGTPGLVDNEQFF
TRBV18,TRBJ2-1,.,.,TGTGCCAGCTCACCGACCGGGAGCAATGAGCAGTTCTTC,CASSPTGSNEQFF
TRBV4-1,TRBJ2-2,.,few,TGCGCCAGCAGTTTGCGGGACACCGTCGCCGGGGAGCTGTTTTTT,CASSLRDTVAGELFF
TRBV2,TRBJ1-2,.,once,TGTGCCAGCAGTGAACTGATAGCTAACTATGGCTACACCTTC,CASSELIANYGYTF
TRBV20-1,TRBJ2-1,TRBD1,once,TGCAGTGCCACGGGACAGAGCAATGAGCAGTCCTTC,CSATGQSNEQSF